A selection of T cell receptor beta chains follows, all from one sample in a study of blood T cell repertoires in COVID-19. Sequencing used immunoSEQ multiplex PCR; TCRdb keeps in-frame clones, though not all of them. The table shows some 150,000 clones, with roughly 84% occurring only once. The sequenced sample consisted of peripheral blood. The receptors come from a woman aged 60-75 years with COVID-19, enrolled during active disease. The conserved cysteine and the conserved F or W are not part of the CDR3 here.

v_call,cdr3_length,j_call,cdr3_aa
TRBV19,12,TRBJ1-3,ASSDGASGNTIY
TRBV19,14,TRBJ1-1,ASSQRRGHMNTEAF
TRBV5-1,13,TRBJ1-3,ASSLAGSFGNTIY
TRBV3-1/TRBV3-2,11,TRBJ1-2,ASSQHRGGGYT
TRBV10-3,13,TRBJ1-2,AISESGRVNYGYT
TRBV7-2,13,TRBJ1-6,ASRQGSSYNSPLH
TRBV9,14,TRBJ2-1,ASSVGIRTDYNEQF
TRBV7-2,14,TRBJ2-1,ASSLEHGGAYNEQF
TRBV7-3,13,TRBJ2-7,ASSLGQPRAYEQY
TRBV4-1,12,TRBJ1-5,ASSQRLGEQPQH
TRBV3-1/TRBV3-2,11,TRBJ2-1,ASSQVSGGTQF
TRBV2,11,TRBJ2-2,ASTWDFRGELF
TRBV6-5,9,TRBJ1-3,AMGAGNTIY
TRBV4-1,13,TRBJ1-1,ASSHPTQGFTEAF
TRBV19,14,TRBJ2-1,ASSKEGGQGNNEQF
TRBV9,14,TRBJ2-5,ASSVGYGRSQETQY
TRBV7-9,14,TRBJ2-1,ASSLRDRGAFNEQF
TRBV5-1,13,TRBJ2-1,ASSLRDRVDNEQF